Each of the 11 T cell receptor beta chains below was sequenced from the same sample in a study of control samples from healthy donors and cancer patients. Only in-frame clones appear in the TCRdb table, and some are missing; sequencing was by immunoSEQ multiplex PCR. The sample has 150,000 to 180,000 clones, 94% seen once. Source material: blood. These receptors all come from a man aged 35-49 years in good health.

The chain employs TRBV28 and TRBJ1-4; D uncertain. The V and J ends lost 5 bases and 8 bases respectively, with 6 bases between them. From germline, CDR1 is MDHEN and CDR2 SYDVKM. This CDR3 is built from 11 residues. CDR3 sequence: CASSHLEKLFF. The CDR3 DNA follows: TGTGCCAGCAGTCATCTAGAAAAACTGTTTTTT.

The chain combines TRBV28 with TRBJ1-6; D is unresolved. Looked up from germline, CDR1 is MDHEN and CDR2 is SYDVKM. The CDR3 extends over 13 amino acids. The V end was cut by 8 bases, the J end by 8 bases, with 13 bases between. CDR3 DNA sequence: TGTGCCAGCCGGAGACAACACTATTCACCCCTCCACTTT. Residues: CASRRQHYSPLHF.

The V call is TRBV6-5, the J call TRBJ1-1; TRBD1 matches at 8 bases. The CDR3 length is 15 residues. The V segment lost 6 bases and the J segment 0 bases; nucleotides outside the gene matches: 6. Germline CDR1 is MNHEY and CDR2 is SVGAGI. The CDR3 DNA follows: TGTGCCAGCAGCCTCGGGGACAGGATGAACACTGAAGCTTTCTTT. The encoded protein is CASSLGDRMNTEAFF.

This chain connects TRBV27 to TRBJ2-7; D ambiguous. The CDR3 extends over 14 amino acids. Trimming removed 0 bases from V and 2 bases from J, with 8 bases in between. The germline V gene has CDR1 MNHEY and CDR2 SMNVEV (reference sequence). The CDR3 is CASSLSSRPYEQYF. In DNA, the CDR3 is TGTGCCAGCAGTTTATCAAGCCGGCCCTACGAGCAGTACTTC.

CDR3 amino acids: CASSQSHRANTEAFF. The CDR3 nucleotides read TGCGCCAGCAGCCAATCACACAGGGCGAACACTGAAGCTTTCTTT. This chain connects TRBV4-1 to TRBJ1-1, with D maybe TRBD1 (6 bases). Germline lookup yields CDR1 MGHRA and CDR2 YSYEKL. The CDR3 extends over 15 amino acids. Trimming removed 2 bases from V and 1 base from J, with 11 bases in between.

The rearrangement uses TRBV6-5 and TRBJ2-5, with D tentatively TRBD2 (5 bases). This CDR3 region has 15 residues. Germline V CDR1 and CDR2: MNHEY, SVGAGI. V lost 0 bases, J lost 5 bases, and 13 bases lay in between. The CDR3 DNA reads TGTGCCAGCAGTTACTCCCCCGGGTCTAGCGAGACCCAGTACTTC. This translates into CASSYSPGSSETQYF.

This clone was detected once. This rearrangement joins TRBV24-1 to TRBJ1-2; 10 positions agree with TRBD1. The CDR3 is 16 amino acids. Trimming at V came to 0 bases and at J to 4 bases, leaving 4 bases not matched to a gene. CDR1 and CDR2 from the germline V gene are KGHDR and SFDVKD. The CDR3: CATSDLSTGGIYGYTF. The CDR3 DNA follows: TGTGCCACCAGTGATTTGTCGACAGGGGGCATCTATGGCTACACCTTC.

The chain carries TRBV28 and TRBJ2-6, with TRBD1 matching 8 bases. The CDR3 is 15 amino acids. V lost 8 bases, J lost 0 bases, and 3 bases stayed unmatched. Germline CDR1 MDHEN, CDR2 SYDVKM. The CDR3 spells CASGDRNSGANVLTF. The CDR3 nucleotides read TGTGCCAGCGGGGACAGGAACTCTGGGGCCAACGTCCTGACTTTC.

The rearrangement joins TRBV11-3 to TRBJ1-6; 10 bases line up with TRBD1. The CDR3 runs to 18 residues. The V gene end was trimmed by 5 bases and the J gene end by 8 bases; junction bases not matched to a gene: 15. The germline gives CDR1 SGHNT, CDR2 YENEEA. CDR3 nucleotide sequence: TGTGCCAGCAGCCCCCGGGACAGGGGTTATCCTCCCCATTCACCCCTCCACTTT. As protein: CASSPRDRGYPPHSPLHF. Drawing the rest from reference TRBV11-3 and TRBJ1-6, the complete variable domain is EAGVVQSPRYKIIEKKQPVAFWCNPISGHNTLYWYLQNLGQGPELLIRYENEEAVDDSQLPKDRFSAERLKGVDSTLKIQPAELGDSAVYLCASSPRDRGYPPHSPLHFGNGTRLTVT.

The rearrangement links TRBV19 to TRBJ1-1; TRBD1 aligns across 7 bases. The CDR3 has 13 residues. The V gene's germline CDR1 is LNHDA and CDR2 SQIVND (reference sequence). The V segment lost 6 bases and the J segment 6 bases; nucleotides outside the gene matches: 7. In nucleotides, the CDR3 is TGTGCCAGTAGATCGTGGGGGACAGCTGAAGCTTTCTTT. This encodes CASRSWGTAEAFF.

J is TRBJ2-1 and V is TRBV4-1; no definite D call. CDR1 MGHRA and CDR2 YSYEKL come from the germline V gene. The length of the CDR3 is 14 residues. The V and J ends lost 2 bases and 8 bases respectively, with 13 bases between them. CDR3 sequence (DNA): TGCGCCAGCAGCCAAATGGCCGTATTTGATGAGCAGTTCTTC. It encodes CASSQMAVFDEQFF.